Described below is a single T cell receptor (beta chain) sequence and its context. The target of this receptor is not known. No much larger clonotype is one base removed from it; base qualities were not supplied. The protocol used for the library was 5' RACE. Sequencing relied on a NextSeq 500. Unique molecular identifiers were attached to individual cDNA molecules in the TCR library protocol so that sequencing error and PCR bias could be corrected. Both TCR alpha and beta chains were sequenced, and tight co-correlation was observed between alpha and beta sequence abundances in each sample. The source study handled its data this way. Decombinator V4 was used to annotate the V gene, J gene and CDR3 of the TCR sequences. Expanded TCRs were defined as changing significantly between any two time points under a Poisson model with p below 0.0001. TCR abundances were normalised to the total number of TCRs sequenced per sample and expressed as counts per million. TRAV1-2 paired with TRAJ12, TRAJ20 or TRAJ33 defined MAIT TCRs, while TRAV10 paired with TRAJ18 defined iNKT TCRs. VDJdb, accessed on 1 November 2021, was searched for TCRs annotated for CMV, EBV and SARS-CoV-2, and TCRs annotated for more than one antigen were excluded. The public reads were reanalyzed by TCRdb: fastp trimming at Q25, MiXCR alignment, in-frame beta chains only. Rows are unified per CDR3 protein, each entry keeping the most common DNA and genes. TCRdb's processing, not the authors' own work, is the source of the V and J calls. This sample holds about 71,000 distinct CDR3 sequences; approximately 15% were observed only once. The top ten hold 3% to 5% of the sample.

This sample stems from a study of early T cells in non-severe SARS-CoV-2 infection (dated by TCRdb to about 2021). For context, the study as a whole: TCR sequencing used bulk RNA from unsorted whole blood, so alpha and beta chains could not be paired.

The CDR3 covers 15 residues, taking in both the cysteine and the phenylalanine. Of all the DNA, just the CDR3 is kept, 45 bases in frame from base 1. The junction shows trimming of 5 bases on V and 1 base on J, plus 9 bases between the germline ends. The CDR1 and CDR2 encoded by the germline V gene (reference sequence) are LGHDT and YNNKEL. Study-wide findings and limitations: Matching against VDJdb was skewed toward anti-spike CD8 responses, likely underestimated virus-specific expansions, and missed private and CD4 specificities.

The study was a case-control design nested within a healthcare worker cohort in London, UK, with weekly nasopharyngeal swab PCR tests and blood sampling. Healthcare workers were recruited during the week of the UK lockdown, between 23 and 31 March 2020, and followed weekly for up to about 15 weeks. The sequence was obtained from an adult who was a healthcare worker with PCR-confirmed SARS-CoV-2 infection or an uninfected control (not recorded which). The starting material was whole blood, obtained at baseline. This chain is built from TRBV3-1 and TRBJ2-6; the D gene is perhaps TRBD1, from 6 matching bases. This receptor has the CDR3 CASSFTGSGANVLTF. The DNA is as follows: TGTGCCAGCAGCTTTACAGGGTCTGGGGCCAACGTCCTGACTTTC.